The 26 T cell receptor beta chains presented below share a single source sample, sequenced in a study of cytomegalovirus exposure and HLA in healthy donors listed by TCRdb under 2017. Library method: the immunoSEQ multiplex PCR assay. For the multiplex PCR, a mixture combining 60 forward primers for TCR Vbeta segments and 13 reverse primers for TCR Jbeta segments was used. The clones in this table, taken by TCRdb from immuneACCESS, are in-frame only. Not every clone is retained; where verified, under half of the shortfall comes from an unresolved V gene, and the cause of the rest is unknown. For this sample the table gives some 86,000 clones, of which roughly three quarters were detected only once. Together, the top ten hold approximately 14% of the sample. The sample was PBMCs. The receptor set was obtained from a woman in her forties in good health and CMV-seropositive.

The J gene is TRBJ2-1, the V gene TRBV19; weak D call: TRBD2 (6 bases). Trimming removed 4 bases at V and 9 bases at J, with 16 bases between. The CDR3 consists of 14 residues. Germline CDR1 LNHDA, CDR2 SQIVND (reference sequence). The CDR3 loop reads CASSTGLDGGEQFF. CDR3 nucleotides: TGTGCCAGTAGTACTGGACTCGACGGGGGTGAGCAGTTCTTC.

There are a few counts of this clone. The gene calls are TRBV7-2 and TRBJ2-6; no reliable D call. The CDR3 consists of 15 residues. Deletions cut 1 base from V and 1 base from J, with 5 bases between. Germline V gene sequence: CDR1 SGHTA, CDR2 FQGNSA. In DNA form, the CDR3 reads TGTGCCAGCAGCTTAGACAGTTCTGGGGCCAACGTCCTGACTTTC. Translated, it gives CASSLDSSGANVLTF. Full variable domain (rest looked up from reference TRBV7-2 and TRBJ2-6): GAGVSQSPSNKVTEKGKDVELRCDPISGHTALYWYRQSLGQGLEFLIYFQGNSAPDKSGLPSDRFSAERTGGSVSTLTIQRTQQEDSAVYLCASSLDSSGANVLTFGAGSRLTVL.

The CDR3 is CASSRQQNQPQHF. In nucleotides, the CDR3 is TGTGCCAGCAGCCGACAGCAAAACCAGCCCCAGCATTTT. The rearrangement uses TRBV6-5 and TRBJ1-5; a weak D match, TRBD1 (5 bases). Germline V gene data show CDR1 as MNHEY and CDR2 as SVGAGI. This CDR3 has 13 amino acids. V gave up 6 bases and J gave up 7 bases, with 13 bases separating them.

The CDR3 protein is CASSSSSQGLEQFF. The DNA for the CDR3 is TGTGCCAGCAGTTCCAGTTCACAGGGCCTTGAGCAGTTCTTC. V gene TRBV6-5 combines with J gene TRBJ2-1, with D possibly being TRBD1 (6 bases). The CDR3 covers 14 residues. V was cut by 4 bases and J by 9 bases, with 16 bases left in between. Germline CDR1 reads MNHEY; CDR2 reads SVGAGI.

The genes are TRBV5-8 and TRBJ1-4; the D gene is possibly TRBD1 (6 bases). The germline gives CDR1 SGHTS, CDR2 YDEGEE. This CDR3 contains 15 residues. Trimming removed 5 bases at V and 0 bases at J, with 11 bases between. This CDR3 reads CASSPYRATNEKLFF. DNA of the CDR3: TGTGCCAGCAGTCCCTACAGGGCAACTAATGAAAAACTGTTTTTT. The whole variable domain, filled in from reference TRBV5-8 and TRBJ1-4, reads EAGVTQSPTHLIKTRGQQATLRCSPISGHTSVYWYQQALGLGLQFLLWYDEGEERNRGNFPPRFSGRQFPNYSSELNVNALELEDSALYLCASSPYRATNEKLFFGSGTQLSVL.

The chain uses TRBV6-5 and TRBJ2-3; 10 bases are shared with TRBD2. Germline V gene sequence: CDR1 MNHEY, CDR2 SVGAGI. Unmatched junction bases numbered 9, after V lost 10 bases and J lost 5 bases. The CDR3 contains 14 residues. CDR3 bases: TGTGCCATCAGAAAAGCGGGGGGGCAAGATACGCAGTATTTT. This gives the protein CAIRKAGGQDTQYF.

The chain employs TRBV29-1 and TRBJ1-1; the D gene is possibly TRBD1 (6 bases). CDR3 length: 15 residues. Germline V CDR1 and CDR2: SQVTM, ANQGSEA. Trimming took off 5 bases at V and 3 bases at J, with 19 bases between the two ends. As DNA, the CDR3 is TGCAGCGTTACTTACAGGGTAAAAGGGGACACTGAAGCTTTCTTT. It encodes CSVTYRVKGDTEAFF.

This chain uses TRBV9 with TRBJ1-1, with a tentative D call TRBD1 (5 bases). Trimming left V 0 bases short and J 7 bases short, with 16 bases between. Germline V gives CDR1 SGDLS, CDR2 YYNGEE. The CDR3 consists of 15 residues. The CDR3 sequence is CASSVDPDSLFEAFF. For the CDR3, the DNA is TGTGCCAGCAGCGTAGACCCAGACAGCCTTTTTGAAGCTTTCTTT.

The rearrangement links TRBV7-9 to TRBJ2-1, with 10 bases aligning to TRBD2. V lost 5 bases and J lost 7; bases outside the gene matches: 8. The CDR3 consists of 15 residues. The germline V gene has CDR1 SEHNR and CDR2 FQNEAQ (reference sequence). The CDR3 here is CASSPQGTSANEQFF. The CDR3 DNA sequence: TGTGCCAGCAGCCCACAAGGGACTAGCGCGAATGAGCAGTTCTTC.

The chain has TRBV10-2 and TRBJ1-3, with D possibly TRBD1 on 6 matching bases. CDR3 length: 15 residues. Trimming stripped 5 bases from V and 0 bases from J, with 11 bases between. Germline V gene data show CDR1 as WSHSY and CDR2 as SAAADI. The CDR3 region has the DNA TGCGCCAGCAGTCAACAGGGTCGCTCTGGAAACACCATATATTTT. Protein sequence: CASSQQGRSGNTIYF.

V usage is TRBV19 and J usage is TRBJ2-7; 7 bases line up with TRBD2. The CDR3 extends over 14 amino acids. The V and J ends lost 7 bases and 3 bases, in that order; junction bases with no gene match: 9. Germline V gene data show CDR1 as LNHDA and CDR2 as SQIVND (reference sequence). CDR3 DNA: TGTGCCAGTAATACGGGAGGAAGCTACTACGAGCAGTACTTC. Amino acids: CASNTGGSYYEQYF. Full variable domain (rest looked up from reference TRBV19 and TRBJ2-7): DGGITQSPKYLFRKEGQNVTLSCEQNLNHDAMYWYRQDPGQGLRLIYYSQIVNDFQKGDIAEGYSVSREKKESFPLTVTSAQKNPTAFYLCASNTGGSYYEQYFGPGTRLTVT.

The chain is built from TRBV9 and TRBJ1-1, with D possibly being TRBD1 (6 bases). The CDR3 has 15 amino acids. The germline CDR1 and CDR2 sequences are SGDLS and YYNGEE. V was cut by 0 bases and J by 0 bases, with 9 bases left in between. CDR3: CASSVVEGVNTEAFF. CDR3 DNA: TGTGCCAGCAGCGTAGTAGAGGGGGTGAACACTGAAGCTTTCTTT.

This chain connects TRBV11-2 to TRBJ2-1; TRBD2 matches 10 bases. Germline CDR1 is SGHAT and CDR2 is FQNNGV. V shed 0 bases, J shed 7 bases, and the junction held 18 bases outside the gene matches. This CDR3 contains 20 residues. The CDR3 DNA follows: TGTGCCAGCAGCTTAGAAGCACCCCTAGCGGGGGTGACATTGGTTAATGAGCAGTTCTTC. It is translated as CASSLEAPLAGVTLVNEQFF.

This clone showed up just once. This sequence joins TRBV4-1 and TRBJ1-4, with 8 bases aligning to TRBD1. Germline V CDR1 and CDR2: MGHRA, YSYEKL. The junction had 8 bases not matched to a gene; V was cut back by 4 bases and J by 4 bases. The CDR3 totals 16 residues. CDR3 in amino acids: CASSLGQGARNEKLFF. The CDR3 DNA reads TGCGCCAGCAGCCTGGGGCAGGGGGCTCGTAATGAAAAACTGTTTTTT.

The chain joins TRBV9 to TRBJ2-5; maybe TRBD2 (5 bases). CDR1 and CDR2 from the germline V gene are SGDLS and YYNGEE. The CDR3 runs 14 residues. V lost 0 bases and J 0 bases, leaving 6 bases between the germline ends. CDR3 in DNA: TGTGCCAGCAGCGTAGGCGGGTACCAAGAGACCCAGTACTTC. Translating gives CASSVGGYQETQYF.

CDR3 coding DNA: TGTGCCAGCAGCTTAGTGGGGAGCTATGATGGCTACACCTTC. This gives the protein CASSLVGSYDGYTF. The chain combines TRBV7-9 with TRBJ1-2; D not certain. The CDR3 is made up of 14 amino acids. The germline gives CDR1 SEHNR, CDR2 FQNEAQ (reference sequence). V lost 1 base, J lost 6 bases, and 12 bases lay in between.

The V call is TRBV27, the J call TRBJ2-7; TRBD2 matches at 11 bases. This CDR3 spans 15 amino acids. Germline assignment: CDR1 MNHEY and CDR2 SMNVEV (reference sequence). J gave up 5 bases and V 7 bases, and 10 bases lay outside the gene matches. CDR3 coding DNA: TGTGCCAGCACCCTGCGGCTAGCGGGAGGAAACGAGCAGTACTTC. Protein sequence: CASTLRLAGGNEQYF.

The chain recombines TRBV5-6 with TRBJ1-2, with 7 nucleotides matching TRBD1. Trimming removed 1 base from V and 6 bases from J; junction bases left unmatched: 3. Germline V gives CDR1 SGHDT, CDR2 YYEEEE. The CDR3 covers 13 residues. In DNA form, the CDR3 reads TGTGCCAGCAGCTTGCGACAGGGAGATGGCTACACCTTC. Translation: CASSLRQGDGYTF.

This clone was seen more than once but under ten times. J is TRBJ2-7 and V is TRBV7-9; no definite D call. CDR1 is SEHNR and CDR2 is FQNEAQ in the germline V gene (reference sequence). The V end was cut by 7 bases, the J end by 0 bases, with 7 bases between. This CDR3 region has 12 residues. The CDR3 bases are TGTGCCAGCACCGGAGACTCCTACGAGCAGTACTTC. Its protein product is CASTGDSYEQYF.

V is TRBV5-1 and J is TRBJ1-3; 7 nucleotides match TRBD1. V was pared by 5 bases and J by 4 bases, with 12 bases of the junction left unmatched. Germline CDR1 is SGHRS and CDR2 is YFSETQ. This CDR3 has 16 amino acids. The CDR3 bases are TGCGCCAGCAGTTTCTCGACAGGGTTGACGGGAAACACCATATATTTT. It encodes CASSFSTGLTGNTIYF.

This chain uses TRBV7-2 with TRBJ1-5; D gene unclear. The CDR3 is 14 residues long. V was trimmed by 1 base and J by 6 bases, leaving 10 bases between them. From germline, CDR1 is SGHTA and CDR2 FQGNSA. The CDR3, as DNA: TGTGCCAGCAGCTTAGGGCAGGCGGGTCAGCCCCAGCATTTT. Protein product: CASSLGQAGQPQHF.

The chain uses TRBV10-1 and TRBJ2-7; maybe TRBD1 (5 bases). Trimming pared 3 bases from V and 2 bases from J, leaving 11 bases between. This CDR3 has 14 residues. Looked up from germline, CDR1 is WNHNN and CDR2 is SYGVQD (reference sequence). The DNA of the CDR3 is TGCGCCAGCAGTGAATCAGGGTCCACCTACGAGCAGTACTTC. Protein sequence: CASSESGSTYEQYF.

The V and J genes are TRBV9 and TRBJ1-5, with D hard to call. V dropped 0 bases and J dropped 7 bases, with 11 bases sitting between them. The CDR3 spans 14 residues. Germline assignment: CDR1 SGDLS and CDR2 YYNGEE. The CDR3 region is CASSVGTVRQPQHF. The CDR3 DNA reads TGTGCCAGCAGCGTAGGCACAGTTCGGCAGCCCCAGCATTTT.

CDR3: CASRHRAGGSYEQYF. CDR3 sequence (DNA): TGTGCCAGCAGACACAGGGCAGGGGGCTCCTACGAGCAGTACTTC. This chain joins TRBV6-5 and TRBJ2-7, with 7 positions matching TRBD1. Germline V gene sequence: CDR1 MNHEY, CDR2 SVGAGI. Trimming at V came to 6 bases and at J to 0 bases, leaving 8 bases not matched to a gene. The CDR3 runs to 15 residues.

V is TRBV5-4 and J is TRBJ1-4, with TRBD1 matching over 7 bases. The CDR3 has 15 amino acids. Germline-derived CDR1 and CDR2 are SGHNT and YYREEE (reference sequence). J lost 2 bases, V lost 3 bases, and 4 bases had no gene match. The CDR3 loop is CASSSEQGTNEKLFF. The DNA for the CDR3 is TGTGCCAGCAGCTCCGAACAGGGGACTAATGAAAAACTGTTTTTT.

J is TRBJ2-1 and V is TRBV30, with 8 bases fitting TRBD2. CDR3 size: 20 residues. Trimming took 2 bases from V and 0 from J; bases not matched to a gene: 18. Germline V gives CDR1 GTSNPN, CDR2 SVGIG (reference sequence). Here the CDR3 DNA reads TGTGCCTGGAGTCTACTTTTAGGGGCGGGAGGCTTAGGCTCCTACAATGAGCAGTTCTTC. Protein: CAWSLLLGAGGLGSYNEQFF.